The 13 T cell receptor beta chains in this list originate from one sample, sequenced in a study of cytomegalovirus exposure and HLA in healthy donors. The study ran its PCR with 60 Vbeta and 13 Jbeta primers. Generated by immunoSEQ multiplex PCR, the TCRdb table keeps only in-frame clones and is missing some. The sample yields roughly 130,000 clones, approximately 80% seen once. Sequencing was performed on PBMCs. The receptors stem from a human donor in good health.

The chain joins TRBV5-4 to TRBJ2-7; D is ambiguous. CDR3 length: 15 residues. From germline, CDR1 is SGHNT and CDR2 YYREEE (reference sequence). Deletions cut 4 bases from V and 0 bases from J, with 14 bases between. CDR3 DNA: TGTGCCAGCAGCCAAGTTCAGGAAAGCTCCTACGAGCAGTACTTC. Its translation is CASSQVQESSYEQYF.

This clone appeared a single time. The chain combines TRBV2 with TRBJ2-1, with D hard to call. The germline gives CDR1 SNHLY, CDR2 FYNNEI. Trimming stripped 1 base from V and 5 bases from J, with 6 bases between. CDR3 length: 13 amino acids. Here the CDR3 DNA reads TGTGCCAGCAGTGAAGGAGCCCACAATGAGCAGTTCTTC. Translated, it gives CASSEGAHNEQFF.

This clone was seen a single time. The V and J genes are TRBV7-9 and TRBJ2-2, with TRBD2 identical over 7 bases. This CDR3 has 15 amino acids. The germline V gene has CDR1 SEHNR and CDR2 FQNEAQ (reference sequence). After removal of 0 bases from V and 4 bases from J, the junction contained 2 bases not matched to a gene. CDR3 DNA: TGTGCCAGCAGCTTAGCAGGGAGGGGCACCGGGGAGCTGTTTTTT. Protein: CASSLAGRGTGELFF.

V and J are TRBV5-5 and TRBJ1-2; 8 nucleotides agree with TRBD1. The CDR3 extends over 15 amino acids. Germline loops: CDR1 SGHKS, CDR2 YYEKEE (reference sequence). J gave up 8 bases and V 1 base, and 10 bases lay outside the gene matches. The DNA of the CDR3 is TGTGCCAGCAGCTTGCCAGGGGGCTCGCTAGGCGGCTACACCTTC. It codes for CASSLPGGSLGGYTF.

This rearrangement joins TRBV19 to TRBJ1-1, with D tentatively TRBD1 (5 bases). The germline gives CDR1 LNHDA, CDR2 SQIVND (reference sequence). V lost 1 base to trimming and J lost 1 base, with 7 bases between them. The CDR3 is made up of 14 amino acids. The CDR3 DNA reads as TGTGCCAGTAGTATAGTTCAGGGGAACACTGAAGCTTTCTTT. This sequence encodes CASSIVQGNTEAFF.

This chain connects TRBV10-3 to TRBJ2-1, with TRBD2 matching over 9 bases. Trimming removed 11 bases from V and 7 bases from J; junction bases left unmatched: 3. Germline lookup yields CDR1 ENHRY and CDR2 SYGVKD. The CDR3 loop spans 11 amino acids. CDR3 bases: TGTGCCGTTAGCGGGGGAAATGAGCAGTTCTTC. This translates into CAVSGGNEQFF.

This chain connects TRBV29-1 to TRBJ2-5; possible D gene TRBD1, 5 bases. The DNA end lines up better with TRBJ2-7; the J call may be wrong. CDR1 is SQVTM, CDR2 ANQGSEA, per germline. The CDR3 contains 11 residues. The CDR3 DNA reads TGCAGCGTTATACAGGAATACGAGCAGTACTTC. It is translated as CSVIQEYEQYF.

The chain is built from TRBV10-2 and TRBJ1-5; D uncertain. In germline, CDR1 is WSHSY, CDR2 SAAADI. This CDR3 is built from 14 residues. V was trimmed by 8 bases and J by 10 bases, leaving 21 bases between them. The CDR3: CASADALAISPQHF. Written as DNA, the CDR3 is TGCGCCAGCGCCGACGCCTTAGCAATCAGCCCCCAGCATTTT.

The gene calls are TRBV29-1 and TRBJ1-2; 10 nucleotides agree with TRBD1. CDR3 length: 14 residues. The V gene's germline CDR1 is SQVTM and CDR2 ANQGSEA. Trimming cost V 4 bases and J 4 bases; bases outside gene matches: 6. The CDR3 is CSVADRGSGYGYTF. The CDR3 DNA is TGCAGCGTTGCGGACAGGGGGTCCGGCTATGGCTACACCTTC.

The chain joins TRBV7-8 to TRBJ1-2, with D possibly TRBD1 on 6 matching bases. V was trimmed by 5 bases and J by 13 bases, leaving 17 bases between them. The V gene's germline CDR1 is SGHVS and CDR2 FQNEAQ. This CDR3 has 12 residues. CDR3 nucleotides: TGTGCCAGCAGCCTCGAGAGGGGAGGGGGCACCTTC. This codes for CASSLERGGGTF.

The chain uses TRBV29-1 and TRBJ2-5, with a possible D match to TRBD2 (6 bases). The J call is uncertain, as TRBJ2-7 better fits the DNA end. The CDR3 loop spans 12 amino acids. Germline assignment: CDR1 SQVTM and CDR2 ANQGSEA. The CDR3 spells CSVIRQGGEQYF. For the CDR3, the DNA is TGCAGCGTTATCCGGCAGGGAGGCGAGCAGTACTTC.

The DNA for the CDR3 is TGTGCCAGTAGTATAAGTGCAGGGGCCATGCTATCGGGCAATCAGCCCCAGCATTTT. This sequence encodes CASSISAGAMLSGNQPQHF. V and J are TRBV19 and TRBJ1-5; D is possibly TRBD1 (6 bases). V lost 2 bases and J 2 bases, leaving 22 bases between the germline ends. CDR3 length: 19 residues. Germline V gives CDR1 LNHDA, CDR2 SQIVND (reference sequence). Variable domain in full (rest from reference TRBV19 and TRBJ1-5): DGGITQSPKYLFRKEGQNVTLSCEQNLNHDAMYWYRQDPGQGLRLIYYSQIVNDFQKGDIAEGYSVSREKKESFPLTVTSAQKNPTAFYLCASSISAGAMLSGNQPQHFGDGTRLSIL.

The V call is TRBV6-6, the J call TRBJ1-5; D gene unclear. This CDR3 has 14 residues. Germline assignment: CDR1 MNHNY and CDR2 SVGAGI (reference sequence). Trimming left V 0 bases short and J 5 bases short, with 8 bases between. The CDR3 sequence: CASSYSVADQPQHF. CDR3 DNA: TGTGCCAGCAGTTACTCGGTGGCGGATCAGCCCCAGCATTTT.